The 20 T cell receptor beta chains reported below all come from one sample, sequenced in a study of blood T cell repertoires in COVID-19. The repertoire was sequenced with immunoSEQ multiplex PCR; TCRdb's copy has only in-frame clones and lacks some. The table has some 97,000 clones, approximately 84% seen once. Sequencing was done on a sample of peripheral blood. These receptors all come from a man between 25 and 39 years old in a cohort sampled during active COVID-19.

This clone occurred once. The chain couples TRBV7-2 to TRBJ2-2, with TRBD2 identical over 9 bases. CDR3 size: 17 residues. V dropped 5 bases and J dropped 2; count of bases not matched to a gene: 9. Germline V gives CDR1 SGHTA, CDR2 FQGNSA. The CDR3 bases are TGTGCCAGCAGCCCCTCCCCGACTAGCGGAAACACCGGGGAGCTGTTTTTT. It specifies CASSPSPTSGNTGELFF.

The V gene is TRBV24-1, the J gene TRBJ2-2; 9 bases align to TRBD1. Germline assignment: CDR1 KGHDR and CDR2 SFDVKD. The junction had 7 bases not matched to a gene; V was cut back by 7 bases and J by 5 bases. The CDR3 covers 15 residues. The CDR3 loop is CATSQPGQGTGELFF. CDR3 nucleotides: TGTGCCACCAGCCAACCGGGACAGGGAACCGGGGAGCTGTTTTTT.

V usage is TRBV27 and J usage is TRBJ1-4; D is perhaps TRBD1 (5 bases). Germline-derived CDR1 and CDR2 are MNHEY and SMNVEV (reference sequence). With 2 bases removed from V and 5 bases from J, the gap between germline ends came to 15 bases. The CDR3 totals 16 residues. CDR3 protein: CASSLVSSGENEKLFF. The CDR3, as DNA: TGTGCCAGCAGTTTAGTATCGTCGGGGGAGAATGAAAAACTGTTTTTT.

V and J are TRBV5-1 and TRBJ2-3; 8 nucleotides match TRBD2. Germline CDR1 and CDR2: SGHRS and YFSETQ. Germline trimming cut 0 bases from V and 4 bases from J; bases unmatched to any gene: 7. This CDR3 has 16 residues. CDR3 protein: CASSLGVLAEADTQYF. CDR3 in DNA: TGCGCCAGCAGCTTGGGGGTACTAGCGGAGGCAGATACGCAGTATTTT.

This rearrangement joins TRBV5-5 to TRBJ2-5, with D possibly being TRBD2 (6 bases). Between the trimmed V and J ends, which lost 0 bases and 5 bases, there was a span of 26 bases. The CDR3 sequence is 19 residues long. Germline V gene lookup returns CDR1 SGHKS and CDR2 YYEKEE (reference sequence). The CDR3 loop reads CASSLGPVVGGSLSETQYF. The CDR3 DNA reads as TGTGCCAGCAGCTTGGGGCCCGTTGTGGGGGGAAGTCTTTCGGAGACCCAGTACTTC.

The DNA for the CDR3 is TGTGCCAGCAGCCCAGCGGGGATAAGCCAGGAGACCCAGTACTTC. Amino acid sequence: CASSPAGISQETQYF. The V gene is TRBV7-9, the J gene TRBJ2-5, with 7 bases aligning to TRBD2. CDR3 length: 15 amino acids. The germline CDR1 and CDR2 sequences are SEHNR and FQNEAQ (reference sequence). V was pared by 5 bases and J by 5 bases, with 11 bases of the junction left unmatched.

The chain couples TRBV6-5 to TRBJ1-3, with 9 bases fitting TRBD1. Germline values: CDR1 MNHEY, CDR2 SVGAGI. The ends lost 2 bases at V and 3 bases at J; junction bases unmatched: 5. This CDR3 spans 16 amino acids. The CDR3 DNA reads TGTGCCAGCAGTTACGGTACAGGGGGCGATGGAAACACCATATATTTT. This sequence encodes CASSYGTGGDGNTIYF.

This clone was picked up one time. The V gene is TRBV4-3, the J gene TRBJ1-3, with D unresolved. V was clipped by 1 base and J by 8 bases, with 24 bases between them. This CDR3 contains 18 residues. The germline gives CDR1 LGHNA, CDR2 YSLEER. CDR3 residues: CASSQAMQAEGGPDTIYF. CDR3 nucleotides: TGCGCCAGCAGCCAAGCCATGCAGGCGGAAGGAGGGCCGGACACCATATATTTT.

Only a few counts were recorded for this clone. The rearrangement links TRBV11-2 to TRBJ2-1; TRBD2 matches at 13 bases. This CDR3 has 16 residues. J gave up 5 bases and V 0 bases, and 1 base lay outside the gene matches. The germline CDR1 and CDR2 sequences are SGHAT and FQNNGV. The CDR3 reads CASSLDGTSGNNEQFF. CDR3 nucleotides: TGTGCCAGCAGCTTAGACGGGACTAGCGGGAACAATGAGCAGTTCTTC.

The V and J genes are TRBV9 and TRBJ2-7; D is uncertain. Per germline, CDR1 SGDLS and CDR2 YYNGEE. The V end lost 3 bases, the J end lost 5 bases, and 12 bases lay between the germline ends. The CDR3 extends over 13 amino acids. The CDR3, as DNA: TGTGCCAGCAGCGGGCCTTCTTTTGACGAGCAGTACTTC. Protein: CASSGPSFDEQYF.

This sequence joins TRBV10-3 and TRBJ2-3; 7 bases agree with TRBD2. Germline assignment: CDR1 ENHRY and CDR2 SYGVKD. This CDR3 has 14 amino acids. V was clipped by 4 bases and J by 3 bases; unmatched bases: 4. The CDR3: CAISGGGETDTQYF. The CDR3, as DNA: TGTGCCATCAGTGGCGGGGGTGAAACAGATACGCAGTATTTT.

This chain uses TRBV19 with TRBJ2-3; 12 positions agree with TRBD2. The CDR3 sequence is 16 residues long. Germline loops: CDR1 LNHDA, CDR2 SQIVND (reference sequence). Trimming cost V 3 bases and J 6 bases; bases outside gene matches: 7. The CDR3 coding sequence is TGTGCCAGTAGTATGAGGACTAGCGGGGAGGCGGATACGCAGTATTTT. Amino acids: CASSMRTSGEADTQYF.

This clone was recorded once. The CDR3 sequence is CASSRGVNTEAFF. CDR3 sequence (DNA): TGTGCCAGCAGCCGGGGGGTGAACACTGAAGCTTTCTTT. V is TRBV7-9 and J is TRBJ1-1, with D possibly TRBD1 on 5 matching bases. Germline CDR1 and CDR2: SEHNR and FQNEAQ (reference sequence). The CDR3 runs 13 residues. Trimming stripped 5 bases from V and 0 bases from J, with 7 bases between.

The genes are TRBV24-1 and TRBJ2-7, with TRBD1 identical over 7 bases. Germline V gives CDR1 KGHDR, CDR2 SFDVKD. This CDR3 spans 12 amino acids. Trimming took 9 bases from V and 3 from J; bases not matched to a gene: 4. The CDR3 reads CATSPGGYEQYF. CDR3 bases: TGTGCCACCTCACCAGGGGGCTACGAGCAGTACTTC.

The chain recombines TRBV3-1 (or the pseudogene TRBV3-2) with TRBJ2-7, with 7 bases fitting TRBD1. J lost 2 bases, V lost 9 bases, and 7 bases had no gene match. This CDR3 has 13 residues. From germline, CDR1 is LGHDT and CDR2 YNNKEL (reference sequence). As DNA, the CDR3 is TGTGCCAGATACAGGGGCGGAACCTACGAGCAGTACTTC. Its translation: CARYRGGTYEQYF.

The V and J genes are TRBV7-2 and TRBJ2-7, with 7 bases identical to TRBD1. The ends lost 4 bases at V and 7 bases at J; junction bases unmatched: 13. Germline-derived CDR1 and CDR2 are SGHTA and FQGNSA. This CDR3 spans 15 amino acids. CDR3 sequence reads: CASSSTGNGASEQYF. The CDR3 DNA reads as TGTGCCAGCAGCTCGACAGGGAATGGTGCTTCTGAGCAGTACTTC.

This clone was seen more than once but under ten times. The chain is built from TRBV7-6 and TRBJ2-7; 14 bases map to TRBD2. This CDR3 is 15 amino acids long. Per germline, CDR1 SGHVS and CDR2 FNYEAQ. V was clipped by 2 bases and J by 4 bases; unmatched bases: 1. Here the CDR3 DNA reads TGTGCCAGCAGCTTAAGACTAGCGGGGGGGTACGAGCAGTACTTC. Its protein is CASSLRLAGGYEQYF.

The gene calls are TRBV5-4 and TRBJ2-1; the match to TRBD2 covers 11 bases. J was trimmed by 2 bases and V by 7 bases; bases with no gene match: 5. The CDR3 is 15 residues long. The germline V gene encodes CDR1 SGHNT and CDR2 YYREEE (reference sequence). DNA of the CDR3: TGTGCCAGCTTTCCTAGCGGGGGGACCTACAATGAGCAGTTCTTC. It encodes CASFPSGGTYNEQFF. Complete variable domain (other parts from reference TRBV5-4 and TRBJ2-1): ETGVTQSPTHLIKTRGQQVTLRCSSQSGHNTVSWYQQALGQGPQFIFQYYREEENGRGNFPPRFSGLQFPNYSSELNVNALELDDSALYLCASFPSGGTYNEQFFGPGTRLTVL.

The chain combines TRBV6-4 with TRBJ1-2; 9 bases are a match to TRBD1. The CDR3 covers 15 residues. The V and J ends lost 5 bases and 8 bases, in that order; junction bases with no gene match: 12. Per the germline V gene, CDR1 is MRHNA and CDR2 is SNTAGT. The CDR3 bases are TGTGCCAGCAGTACAGGGGGCGCAGTAGAAGGCGGCTACACCTTC. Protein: CASSTGGAVEGGYTF.

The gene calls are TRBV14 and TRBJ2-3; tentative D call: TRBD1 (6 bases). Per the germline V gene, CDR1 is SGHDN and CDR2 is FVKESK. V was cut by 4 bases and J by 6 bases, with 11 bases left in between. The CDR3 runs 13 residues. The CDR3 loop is CASSRQGSDTQYF. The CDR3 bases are TGTGCCAGCAGCCGCCAGGGGAGCGATACGCAGTATTTT.